This record concerns one T cell receptor beta chain sequence. As yet, its antigen is unknown. The source of the sample is a study of T cell repertoires in cytomegalovirus infection. Study information: Carrying CMV and the relevant HLA type showed in public TCR beta signatures.

The germline V and J ends were trimmed by 2 bases and 0 bases, with 11 bases remaining between them. Germline V lookup: CDR1 LGHNA, CDR2 YSLEER. This CDR3 has 16 amino acids. MiXCR, run by TCRdb on the reads, gives a single entry per CDR3 protein. Counted here are approximately 1,000,000 distinct CDR3 sequences, about 33% occurring once; the ten biggest clones make up roughly 12%. The TCR originated in a human donor in good health (CMV status not recorded). Some clones in this sample may be carry-over from other donors' samples. This rearrangement joins TRBV4-3 to TRBJ2-1, with a possible D match to TRBD1 (5 bases). The sample was cultured CD8+ T cells from PBMCs, taken from culture after CMV antigen stimulation. The CDR3, as DNA: TGCGCCAGCAGCCAATCGGACACGAGCTCCTACAATGAGCAGTTCTTC. Its translation: CASSQSDTSSYNEQFF.